Listed below are T cell receptor beta chains from one sample, sequenced in a study of blood T cells in healthy people across ages. TCRdb processed the 5' RACE reads anew with MiXCR; each CDR3 protein has one entry. This table holds about 830,000 distinct CDR3 sequences, roughly 64% found once. Material: blood. All receptors derive from a man younger than 45 in good health. Each CDR3 is given with its conserved first and last residue. Fields, in order: D gene, J gene, V gene, clone size, CDR3 DNA, CDR3 protein. The D gene is left open where the match is weak. Clone size, where shown, is once, few, many, or a class for clones that have expanded.

D gene: -; J gene: TRBJ2-3; V gene: TRBV7-2; clone size: -; CDR3 DNA: TGTGCCAGCAGCAATCCTTTTGGTACGCAGTATTTT; CDR3 protein: CASSNPFGTQYF
D gene: -; J gene: TRBJ2-7; V gene: TRBV20-1; clone size: -; CDR3 DNA: TGCAGTGCCCAACTGACGGGGATTAGCTCCTACGAGCAGTACTTC; CDR3 protein: CSAQLTGISSYEQYF
D gene: -; J gene: TRBJ2-5; V gene: TRBV10-3; clone size: -; CDR3 DNA: TGTGCCATCAGTGGACATCGGAGCGGGGAGACCCAGTACTTC; CDR3 protein: CAISGHRSGETQYF
D gene: -; J gene: TRBJ2-1; V gene: TRBV6-6; clone size: -; CDR3 DNA: TGTGCCAGCAGTGGCGACAGGTACTCCAATGAGCAGTTCTTC; CDR3 protein: CASSGDRYSNEQFF
D gene: -; J gene: TRBJ2-1; V gene: TRBV2; clone size: -; CDR3 DNA: TGTGCCAGCAGAAGAAGAGGGGACCAGGGGCAGTTCTTC; CDR3 protein: CASRRRGDQGQFF
D gene: -; J gene: TRBJ1-5; V gene: TRBV6-5; clone size: few; CDR3 DNA: TGTGCCAGCAGTTGGGACGGGAATCAGCCCCAGCATTTT; CDR3 protein: CASSWDGNQPQHF
D gene: -; J gene: TRBJ2-3; V gene: TRBV5-1; clone size: -; CDR3 DNA: TGCGCCAGCAGAGGACTTGAAGGGGATACGCAGTATTTT; CDR3 protein: CASRGLEGDTQYF
D gene: -; J gene: TRBJ2-3; V gene: TRBV7-2; clone size: -; CDR3 DNA: TGTGCCAGCAGCTTAGCAGGCGGGGTTTTCGCAGATACGCAGTATTTT; CDR3 protein: CASSLAGGVFADTQYF
D gene: TRBD1; J gene: TRBJ2-7; V gene: TRBV2; clone size: -; CDR3 DNA: TGTGCCAACTCCGGGACAGGGGAAAACAAGCAGTACTTC; CDR3 protein: CANSGTGENKQYF
D gene: -; J gene: TRBJ2-5; V gene: TRBV18; clone size: -; CDR3 DNA: TGTGCCAGCTCCCAGGGAAGTGAAGAGACCCAGTACTTC; CDR3 protein: CASSQGSEETQYF
D gene: -; J gene: TRBJ2-3; V gene: TRBV4-2; clone size: -; CDR3 DNA: TGTGCCAGCAGCCAAGGTTTATCCGGGGTCGGGAAAGATACGCAGTATTTT; CDR3 protein: CASSQGLSGVGKDTQYF
D gene: -; J gene: TRBJ2-7; V gene: TRBV11-2; clone size: -; CDR3 DNA: TGTGCCAGCAGCTTAATGCCCCTCCTATACGAGCAGTACTTC; CDR3 protein: CASSLMPLLYEQYF
D gene: TRBD2; J gene: TRBJ2-7; V gene: TRBV2; clone size: -; CDR3 DNA: TGTGCCAGCAGACGGGCTAGCGGCCGACGCGAGCAGTACTTC; CDR3 protein: CASRRASGRREQYF
D gene: -; J gene: TRBJ1-6; V gene: TRBV7-2; clone size: -; CDR3 DNA: TGTGCCAGCACCCTGGACACCAATTCACCCCTCCACTTT; CDR3 protein: CASTLDTNSPLHF
D gene: -; J gene: TRBJ2-7; V gene: TRBV6-2/TRBV6-3; clone size: -; CDR3 DNA: TGTGCCAGCAGTTACTCGAACCGACCCTACGAGCAGTACTTC; CDR3 protein: CASSYSNRPYEQYF
D gene: TRBD2; J gene: TRBJ2-3; V gene: TRBV5-5; clone size: -; CDR3 DNA: TGTGCCAGCAGCCCGACGTCCAGGACTAGCTACGCAGATACGCAGTATTTT; CDR3 protein: CASSPTSRTSYADTQYF
D gene: TRBD1; J gene: TRBJ2-7; V gene: TRBV7-9; clone size: -; CDR3 DNA: TGTGCCAGCAGCCCTCAGGGGGCAGGGACCTACGATGGGCAGTACTTC; CDR3 protein: CASSPQGAGTYDGQYF
D gene: TRBD1; J gene: TRBJ2-7; V gene: TRBV5-1; clone size: -; CDR3 DNA: TGCGCCAGCAGCTGGAGACAGGGCCTTATCTACGAGCAGTACTTC; CDR3 protein: CASSWRQGLIYEQYF
D gene: -; J gene: TRBJ1-1; V gene: TRBV3-1; clone size: -; CDR3 DNA: TGTGCCAGCAGCTACGCGGGGGGTGAGACTGAAGCTTTCTTT; CDR3 protein: CASSYAGGETEAFF
D gene: -; J gene: TRBJ2-1; V gene: TRBV11-2; clone size: -; CDR3 DNA: TGTGCCAGCAGCCTCCTGACGTCCGCCGCGGGTGAGCAGTTCTTC; CDR3 protein: CASSLLTSAAGEQFF
D gene: -; J gene: TRBJ2-7; V gene: TRBV20-1; clone size: -; CDR3 DNA: TGCAGTGCTAAGCGCGTCCACGAGCAGTACTTC; CDR3 protein: CSAKRVHEQYF
D gene: -; J gene: TRBJ2-3; V gene: TRBV5-1; clone size: -; CDR3 DNA: TGCGCCAGCAGCGGGGGAACCCACGGGGATACGCAGTATTTT; CDR3 protein: CASSGGTHGDTQYF
D gene: -; J gene: TRBJ1-2; V gene: TRBV6-6; clone size: -; CDR3 DNA: TGTGCCAGCAGTTACTCGCTGGCTGATGGCTACACCTTC; CDR3 protein: CASSYSLADGYTF
D gene: -; J gene: TRBJ2-5; V gene: TRBV7-9; clone size: -; CDR3 DNA: TGTGCCAGCAGCTTTAACAGGCCTTTCCAAGAGACCCAGTACTTC; CDR3 protein: CASSFNRPFQETQYF
D gene: -; J gene: TRBJ2-7; V gene: TRBV29-1; clone size: few; CDR3 DNA: TGCAGCGTTGAAGTCGGGGACGGCTCCTACGAGCAGTACTTC; CDR3 protein: CSVEVGDGSYEQYF
D gene: -; J gene: TRBJ2-5; V gene: TRBV20-1; clone size: many; CDR3 DNA: TGCAGTGAGGGAGGTTCGAGGACCCAGTACTTC; CDR3 protein: CSEGGSRTQYF